These 32 T cell receptor beta chains originate from one sample sequenced in a study of T cells in Graves' hyperthyroidism and ophthalmopathy (dated by TCRdb to 2018 to 2020). The library was obtained by multiplex PCR. Sequenced using an Illumina HiSeq 2000. TCR beta CDR3 regions were amplified from RNA transcripts. The TCR CDR3 was subjected to a first round of RT-PCR using the HTBI primer set and the Qiagen OneStep RT-PCR kit. TCRdb itself trimmed the public reads at Q25 with fastp, ran MiXCR and retained productive beta chains. Identical CDR3 protein sequences are pooled into one entry, listed with their most common genes and DNA. Present in this sample are some 580,000 distinct CDR3 sequences, about a sixth of which were seen just once. The ten largest clones take up 3% to 4% of the sample. Sequenced: blood. The receptors shown here come from a woman between 35 and 50 years old with Graves' ophthalmopathy.

As for this clonotype: This clone may be a read error of a much larger clone one base away. The chain combines TRBV20-1 with TRBJ1-2; 8 nucleotides match TRBD1. V trimming: 5 bases; J trimming: 3 bases; junction bases outside the gene matches: 8. The CDR3 sequence is 14 residues long. Germline CDR1 and CDR2: DFQATT and SNEGSKA (reference sequence). CDR3 protein: CSAFGAGGYYGYTF. The CDR3 nucleotides read TGCAGTGCTTTTGGGGCAGGGGGCTACTATGGCTACACCTTC.

This clonotype was seen many times. V is TRBV11-2 and J is TRBJ2-1; maybe TRBD2 (5 bases). Germline lookup yields CDR1 SGHAT and CDR2 FQNNGV. V lost 6 bases and J 0 bases, leaving 9 bases between the germline ends. This CDR3 comprises 14 residues. In nucleotides, the CDR3 is TGTGCCAGCAGTCGTCGGGACTCCTACAATGAGCAGTTCTTC. Translated, it gives CASSRRDSYNEQFF.

This clonotype was picked up many times. The chain recombines TRBV27 with TRBJ2-5; either TRBD1 or TRBD2 may fit D (6 bases each). Trimming pared 6 bases from V and 5 bases from J, leaving 16 bases between. CDR1 MNHEY and CDR2 SMNVEV come from the germline V gene (reference sequence). The CDR3 contains 14 residues. The CDR3 loop reads CASRNNREVETQYF. The DNA for the CDR3 is TGTGCCAGCAGAAACAACAGGGAGGTGGAGACCCAGTACTTC.

J is TRBJ1-3 and V is TRBV28, with D possibly being TRBD1 (5 bases). The germline gives CDR1 MDHEN, CDR2 SYDVKM. The CDR3 extends over 17 amino acids. V dropped 7 bases and J dropped 0 bases, with 19 bases sitting between them. The CDR3 region has the DNA TGTGCCAGCACCTTAGGAGGGACGATGTACTCTGGAAACACCATATATTTT. Amino acid sequence: CASTLGGTMYSGNTIYF.

The chain couples TRBV7-2 to TRBJ2-5, with D hard to call. Trimming took off 9 bases at V and 4 bases at J, with 6 bases between the two ends. This CDR3 region has 10 residues. Per germline, CDR1 SGHTA and CDR2 FQGNSA. The CDR3 here is CASTPETQYF. The CDR3 coding sequence is TGTGCCAGTACCCCAGAGACCCAGTACTTC.

This clonotype was recorded at least ten times. The rearrangement joins TRBV29-1 to TRBJ2-3; 8 positions match TRBD2. J gave up 4 bases and V 4 bases, and 7 bases lay outside the gene matches. The CDR3 is made up of 14 amino acids. In germline, CDR1 is SQVTM, CDR2 ANQGSEA. The chain's CDR3 is CSVVSGGMADTQYF. As DNA, the CDR3 is TGCAGCGTTGTGTCGGGAGGGATGGCAGATACGCAGTATTTT.

J is TRBJ1-4 and V is TRBV19; D is unclear. From germline, CDR1 is LNHDA and CDR2 SQIVND (reference sequence). CDR3 length: 13 amino acids. The V end lost 1 base, the J end lost 10 bases, and 10 bases lay between the germline ends. CDR3 nucleotide sequence: TGTGCCAGTAGTATAGTTGAGGGTGGAAAACTGTTTTTT. Its protein is CASSIVEGGKLFF.

This clonotype was counted at least ten times. The gene calls are TRBV6-1 and TRBJ2-3; perhaps TRBD1 as D (5 bases). Germline CDR1 MNHNS, CDR2 SASEGT. Trimming cost V 5 bases and J 0 bases, with 9 bases left between them. The CDR3 spans 14 residues. CDR3 loop: CASSRTHSTDTQYF. The CDR3 nucleotides are TGTGCCAGCAGTAGGACACATAGCACAGATACGCAGTATTTT.

This clonotype was detected ten times or more. The chain recombines TRBV5-1 with TRBJ2-7; the D gene is possibly TRBD2 (5 bases). The CDR3 runs 13 residues. V was pared by 4 bases and J by 0 bases, with 8 bases between. Germline values: CDR1 SGHRS, CDR2 YFSETQ. The CDR3 DNA sequence: TGCGCCAGCAGCGGAGGACTCTCCTACGAGCAGTACTTC. This translates into CASSGGLSYEQYF.

The J gene is TRBJ1-6, the V gene TRBV19, with TRBD1 as a possible D gene (5 bases). The CDR3 is 14 residues long. The germline V and J ends were trimmed by 5 bases and 14 bases, with 19 bases remaining between them. Germline V gene lookup returns CDR1 LNHDA and CDR2 SQIVND (reference sequence). Here the CDR3 reads CASSDPGRGGALHF. For the CDR3, the DNA is TGTGCCAGTAGTGACCCGGGACGCGGTGGGGCCCTCCACTTT.

In its sample, this clonotype was seen a few times. This chain joins TRBV2 and TRBJ1-5; 8 nucleotides agree with TRBD1. The ends lost 6 bases at V and 2 bases at J; junction bases unmatched: 3. The CDR3 runs 14 residues. Germline CDR1 and CDR2: SNHLY and FYNNEI. The CDR3 DNA reads as TGTGCCAGCAGGACAGGGGACGGCAATCAGCCCCAGCATTTT. It codes for CASRTGDGNQPQHF. Complete variable domain (other parts from reference TRBV2 and TRBJ1-5): EPEVTQTPSHQVTQMGQEVILRCVPISNHLYFYWYRQILGQKVEFLVSFYNNEISEKSEIFDDQFSVERPDGSNFTLKIRSTKLEDSAMYFCASRTGDGNQPQHFGDGTRLSIL.

This clonotype has more than one count but fewer than ten. A junction boundary mismatches the germline segment, possibly from a read error. CDR3 DNA sequence: TGTGCCTGCTCACCCTTCAGGGGAAGCCAAGAGACCCAGTACTTC. Protein: CACSPFRGSQETQYF. The genes are TRBV18 and TRBJ2-5; D may be TRBD1 (6 bases). This CDR3 spans 15 amino acids. Germline assignment: CDR1 KGHSH and CDR2 LQKENI.

The table lists this clonotype with many counts. CDR3 amino acids: CASRPREWANTEAFF. The CDR3 DNA reads as TGTGCCAGCAGGCCAAGGGAATGGGCGAACACTGAAGCTTTCTTT. The J gene is TRBJ1-1, the V gene TRBV6-1; no firm D call. Trimming took 6 bases from V and 1 from J, leaving 15 bases between them. There are 15 residues in the CDR3. Germline assignment: CDR1 MNHNS and CDR2 SASEGT.

This sequence joins TRBV28 and TRBJ2-2, with TRBD2 identical over 12 bases. The CDR3 totals 18 residues. V lost 4 bases and J lost 1; bases outside the gene matches: 7. CDR1 is MDHEN, CDR2 SYDVKM, per germline. Here the CDR3 reads CASSSTLAGGLNTGELFF. The CDR3 DNA follows: TGTGCCAGCAGTTCGACCCTAGCGGGAGGGCTGAACACCGGGGAGCTGTTTTTT.

The V call is TRBV28, the J call TRBJ2-2; 7 bases are a match to TRBD2. The CDR3 extends over 16 amino acids. From germline, CDR1 is MDHEN and CDR2 SYDVKM. The V gene end was trimmed by 5 bases and the J gene end by 4 bases; junction bases not matched to a gene: 10. The CDR3 DNA is TGTGCCAGCAGTCCCCCGGGGGGTTTGAGCACCGGGGAGCTGTTTTTT. It specifies CASSPPGGLSTGELFF.

Concerning this clonotype: The junction shows a germline mismatch at one end, possibly a read error. The V call is TRBV6-1, the J call TRBJ2-1, with 9 nucleotides matching TRBD2. The germline CDR1 and CDR2 sequences are MNHNS and SASEGT. This CDR3 comprises 15 residues. The CDR3 region has the DNA TGTGCCTGCAGGGCGTTGCGGGAGGGCCCTCGGTTGACGTTCTTC. Its protein product is CACRALREGPRLTFF.

Ten or more counts support this clonotype. CDR3 bases: TGTGCCACCCAACGACAGGGTGGGACTGAAGCTTTCTTT. Its translation: CATQRQGGTEAFF. This chain links TRBV6-1 with TRBJ1-1, with 7 nucleotides matching TRBD1. The CDR3 consists of 13 residues. Germline CDR1 reads MNHNS; CDR2 reads SASEGT. The ends lost 10 bases at V and 5 bases at J; junction bases unmatched: 10.

This clonotype was seen only a few times. The J gene is TRBJ1-4, the V gene TRBV19; D may be TRBD1 (5 bases). From germline, CDR1 is LNHDA and CDR2 SQIVND (reference sequence). The CDR3 loop spans 14 amino acids. V gave up 4 bases and J gave up 4 bases, with 10 bases separating them. Here the CDR3 DNA reads TGTGCCAGTAGTAACCGACAGAATAATGAAAAACTGTTTTTT. The encoded protein is CASSNRQNNEKLFF.

In regard to this clonotype: This clone may be a read error of a much larger clone one base away. V gene TRBV28 combines with J gene TRBJ1-5; D is perhaps TRBD1 (5 bases). The V end lost 5 bases, the J end lost 0 bases, and 17 bases lay between the germline ends. Germline V gene sequence: CDR1 MDHEN, CDR2 SYDVKM. CDR3 length: 17 residues. The CDR3 protein is CASSRSGAGYSNQPQHF. The CDR3 DNA follows: TGTGCCAGCAGTAGATCCGGGGCAGGTTATAGCAATCAGCCCCAGCATTTT.

This chain uses TRBV12-3 or TRBV12-4 with TRBJ2-4, with a possible D match to TRBD2 (6 bases). The V gene lost 6 bases and the J gene lost 4 bases, with 13 bases spanning the gap. CDR3 length: 14 amino acids. The CDR3 sequence: CASSTAGIKNIQYF. In nucleotides, the CDR3 is TGTGCCAGCAGCACCGCGGGGATAAAAAACATTCAGTACTTC.

As for this clonotype: Given a much more abundant clone one base away, this may be a read error. The gene calls are TRBV6-4 and TRBJ2-6, with D perhaps being TRBD1 or TRBD2 (5 bases each). Germline assignment: CDR1 MRHNA and CDR2 SNTAGT. CDR3 length equals 14 residues. CDR3 coding DNA: TGTGCCAGCGGTGACGGGGACGGGGCCAACGTCCTGACTTTC. Translation gives CASGDGDGANVLTF.

This clonotype was counted at least ten times. V is TRBV30 and J is TRBJ1-5; 7 positions match TRBD1. Germline assignment: CDR1 GTSNPN and CDR2 SVGIG (reference sequence). This CDR3 contains 14 residues. Germline trimming cut 2 bases from V and 6 bases from J; bases unmatched to any gene: 7. CDR3 residues: CAWSYPGDSQPQHF. The CDR3 DNA is TGTGCCTGGAGTTACCCCGGGGACAGTCAGCCCCAGCATTTT.

This clonotype turned up a few times. The V call is TRBV5-1, the J call TRBJ2-2; maybe TRBD2 (6 bases). The germline V gene encodes CDR1 SGHRS and CDR2 YFSETQ. The germline V and J ends were trimmed by 1 base and 2 bases, with 9 bases remaining between them. This CDR3 is built from 15 residues. This CDR3 reads CASSLTSPNTGELFF. The DNA of the CDR3 is TGCGCCAGCAGCTTGACTAGCCCAAACACCGGGGAGCTGTTTTTT.

The chain employs TRBV12-5 and TRBJ2-1; TRBD1 matches at 7 bases. This CDR3 region has 17 residues. CDR1 is LGHNT and CDR2 is FRNRAP in the germline V gene. The J segment lost 4 bases and the V segment lost 0 bases, leaving 9 bases of the junction unmatched. CDR3 region: CASGLVQTGNRYNEQFF. The CDR3 DNA reads as TGTGCTAGTGGTTTGGTACAGACAGGGAATCGGTACAATGAGCAGTTCTTC.

The gene calls are TRBV12-5 and TRBJ2-7; no firm D call. Per germline, CDR1 LGHNT and CDR2 FRNRAP. The CDR3 sequence is 11 residues long. With 6 bases removed from V and 9 bases from J, the gap between germline ends came to 12 bases. This CDR3 reads CASGSDQRQYF. For the CDR3, the DNA is TGTGCTAGTGGCTCGGATCAGAGGCAGTACTTC.

Note on this clonotype: Because it lacks the conserved phenylalanine or tryptophan at the end, this CDR3 is likely a read error. V usage is TRBV20-1 and J usage is TRBJ2-3; 7 nucleotides match TRBD2. V lost 0 bases, J lost 4 bases, and 7 bases stayed unmatched. Germline-derived CDR1 and CDR2 are DFQATT and SNEGSKA (reference sequence). The CDR3 sequence is 15 residues long. In DNA, the CDR3 is TGCAGTGCTAGAGATCGAGCGGGACTCTCAGATACGCAGTATTCT. It yields the protein CSARDRAGLSDTQYS.

This clonotype has only a few counts. The chain uses TRBV29-1 and TRBJ2-2; D is uncertain. V was cut by 7 bases and J by 0 bases, with 12 bases left in between. The germline gives CDR1 SQVTM, CDR2 ANQGSEA. CDR3 length: 14 residues. The DNA for the CDR3 is TGCAGCGCCCTAGTGGTAGCGAACACCGGGGAGCTGTTTTTT. Its translation is CSALVVANTGELFF.

The chain couples TRBV6-1 to TRBJ2-5; TRBD1 is a possible D gene (5 bases). The CDR3 consists of 16 residues. Germline CDR1 reads MNHNS; CDR2 reads SASEGT. Trimming removed 6 bases from V and 4 bases from J, with 21 bases in between. The CDR3 loop is CASSPQRKGPGETQYF. The DNA of the CDR3 is TGTGCCAGCAGCCCCCAGAGGAAGGGGCCGGGAGAGACCCAGTACTTC.

In its sample, this clonotype was seen a few times. The chain joins TRBV9 to TRBJ2-7; D is unclear. Trimming cost V 0 bases and J 2 bases, with 6 bases left between them. CDR3 size: 13 residues. From germline, CDR1 is SGDLS and CDR2 YYNGEE. The CDR3 loop reads CASSVDPTYEQYF. CDR3 in DNA: TGTGCCAGCAGCGTAGACCCAACCTACGAGCAGTACTTC.

This clonotype occurred many times. The rearrangement uses TRBV3-1 and TRBJ2-3, with 13 bases identical to TRBD2. The germline V gene has CDR1 LGHDT and CDR2 YNNKEL (reference sequence). V lost 0 bases and J lost 4; bases outside the gene matches: 4. The CDR3 sequence is 17 residues long. The CDR3 bases are TGTGCCAGCAGCCAAGATCTAACTAGCGGGAGGGCAGATACGCAGTATTTT. Protein: CASSQDLTSGRADTQYF.

The V gene is TRBV20-1, the J gene TRBJ1-6; tentatively, D is TRBD1 (5 bases). Germline assignment: CDR1 DFQATT and CDR2 SNEGSKA (reference sequence). The CDR3 loop spans 15 amino acids. Trimming shortened V by 1 base and J by 2 bases, and 9 bases separated the two germline ends. CDR3 coding DNA: TGCAGTGCTAGAGTACGGGGGACCTATAATTCACCCCTCCACTTT. Translated: CSARVRGTYNSPLHF.

The V call is TRBV7-9, the J call TRBJ1-1; D remains ambiguous. V was shortened by 0 bases and J by 4 bases, with 12 bases between the two germline ends. This CDR3 spans 15 amino acids. Germline CDR1 and CDR2: SEHNR and FQNEAQ (reference sequence). Written as DNA, the CDR3 is TGTGCCAGCAGCTTAGCGACCGGGCAGAGCACTGAAGCTTTCTTT. The encoded protein is CASSLATGQSTEAFF.